Reported below is one T cell receptor (beta chain). This sample was included in a study of control samples from healthy donors and cancer patients. The CDR3 has 14 amino acids. Trimming stripped 5 bases from V and 8 bases from J, with 18 bases between. Germline V lookup: CDR1 MDHEN, CDR2 SYDVKM. The method was immunoSEQ multiplex PCR; TCRdb's version includes in-frame clones alone and lacks a portion of them. The repertoire holds around 93,000 clones, with over 85% as singletons. This TCR was recovered from a human donor in good health. The donor label of this sample is uncertain. Input material: blood. The J gene is TRBJ1-1, the V gene TRBV28; possible D gene TRBD1, 5 bases. This CDR3 is CASSPLLAGIEAFF. Here the CDR3 DNA reads TGTGCCAGCAGTCCCCTGTTGGCAGGGATAGAAGCTTTCTTT.